This TCR beta chain emerged from a study of cytomegalovirus exposure and HLA in healthy donors. Study-wide results and limits: Solely CMV serostatus was available to characterize immune exposure. Sequencing likely caused a cluster of highly shared sequence variants. Later analysis indicated greater clonal expansion among HLA-associated TCR beta chains than among equally common other chains. Researchers reported that three CMV-associated chains were confirmed in vitro as CMV antigen-specific.

Details on this clone: Its antigen remains unidentified.

Use of 60 Vbeta and 13 Jbeta primers characterized the PCR. Assay used: immunoSEQ multiplex PCR; TCRdb lists only in-frame clones, some missing. The repertoire includes 150,000 to 170,000 clones, around 75% of them detected once, and less than 10% sits in the top ten. This receptor was taken from a man in his thirties or forties in good health and CMV-seropositive. What was sequenced was PBMCs.

The CDR3, as DNA: TGTGCCAGCAGTTCAAGCCCTACTCTTGGGGCCAACGTCCTGACTTTC. This gives the protein CASSSSPTLGANVLTF. The chain carries TRBV28 and TRBJ2-6, with D uncertain. Germline assignment: CDR1 MDHEN and CDR2 SYDVKM. Trimming took off 4 bases at V and 3 bases at J, with 13 bases between the two ends. The CDR3 sequence is 16 residues long.